This T cell receptor beta chain was captured by sequencing in a study of STAT3 mutations in large granular lymphocyte leukemia. About the study: Over half of T-LGLL patients had one or more immunosuppressive regimens. The study's findings and limits: In some patients, a small highly pathogenic clone possibly went undetected. At least one immunodominant TCR beta clonotype appeared in every T-cell large granular lymphocyte leukemia patient.

This clone was counted only a few times. Its antigen is not identified. The data were produced by immunoSEQ multiplex PCR, yet TCRdb's version contains in-frame clones alone and is incomplete. The sample consists of approximately 42,000 clones, roughly 77% of them appearing once. The germline V gene has CDR1 SGDLS and CDR2 YYNGEE. V dropped 4 bases and J dropped 6 bases, with 17 bases sitting between them. The CDR3 totals 14 residues. This TCR came from a human donor with T large granular lymphocyte leukemia. Some clones in this sample may be carry-over from other donors' samples. The sequenced material came from PBMCs. The chain couples TRBV9 to TRBJ2-7; either TRBD1 or TRBD2 may supply D (5 bases each). For the CDR3, the DNA is TGTGCCAGCAGCAGAGGGACCGACCCACTCGAGCAGTACTTC. It specifies CASSRGTDPLEQYF.